These T cell receptor beta chains were read from a single sample in a study of shared clonotypes between healthy human individuals. Repertoires were generated with immunoSEQ multiplex PCR, while TCRdb's copy carries only in-frame clones and drops some. The table lists about 2 million clones, about 95% of them singletons. Sequenced material: naive CD4+ T cells sorted from blood. All receptors derive from a man between 18 and 35 years old in good health. Each CDR3 is given with its conserved first and last residue. D genes are given only for firm matches. Some rows mark clone size as missing; the rest say once, few, many or name a class of expanded clone.

j_gene,abundance,v_gene,d_gene,CDR3nt,CDR3aa
TRBJ2-3,once,TRBV7-8,.,TGTGCCAGCAGCTTAACGGGAGAGAGCACAGATACGCAGTATTTT,CASSLTGESTDTQYF
TRBJ2-5,.,TRBV5-1,.,TGCGCCAGCAGCTTGGTGGGGGGGCTGGAGACCCAGTACTTC,CASSLVGGLETQYF
TRBJ2-7,.,TRBV7-9,TRBD1,TGTGCCAGCAGCACCTACAGGGGGCCCTACGAGCAGTACTTC,CASSTYRGPYEQYF
TRBJ2-3,.,TRBV4-3,.,TGCGCCAGCAGCCAAGATTGGGCACAGCCCCGGACAGATACGCAGTATTTT,CASSQDWAQPRTDTQYF
TRBJ2-7,.,TRBV6-6,.,TGTGCCAGCAGGGGACCCCTGGAGCAGTACTTC,CASRGPLEQYF
TRBJ1-1,.,TRBV27,TRBD1,TGTGCCAGCAGCACCAGGGGGACAGGGAGGGGAACTGAAGCTTTCTTT,CASSTRGTGRGTEAFF
TRBJ2-1,.,TRBV7-2,TRBD2,TGTGCCAGCAGCCCGCTAGCGGGAGTAAATGAGCAGTTCTTC,CASSPLAGVNEQFF
TRBJ1-5,.,TRBV5-1,TRBD1,TGCGCCAGCAGCCCCGGGACAGGGATCAATCAGCCCCAGCATTTT,CASSPGTGINQPQHF
TRBJ2-1,.,TRBV19,TRBD2,TGTGCCAGTAGTATCCGACGACTAGCGGGAGCTGAGAATGAGCAGTTCTTC,CASSIRRLAGAENEQFF
TRBJ2-1,.,TRBV5-1,TRBD2,TGCGCCAGCAGGCTGGGACTAGCGGGAGCAGGTGAGCAGTTCTTC,CASRLGLAGAGEQFF
TRBJ1-6,.,TRBV19,.,TGTGCCAGTTCGTGGGGGAGTAATTCACCCCTCCACTTT,CASSWGSNSPLHF
TRBJ1-1,.,TRBV27,.,TGTGCCAGCAGTACCCTTAGGGAATCGAGAGGAACTTTCTTT,CASSTLRESRGTFF
TRBJ2-5,.,TRBV11-2,.,TGTGCCAGCAGCGTCCAGGGACAAGAGACCCAGTACTTC,CASSVQGQETQYF
TRBJ2-2,once,TRBV5-1,TRBD2,TGCGCCAGCAGCCCGACTAGCGGGAGTTTTCGGGGGGAGCTGTTTTTT,CASSPTSGSFRGELFF
TRBJ1-6,.,TRBV19,TRBD1,TGTGCCAGTAGTATGGGTCAGGGGGTCAATTCACCCCTCCACTTT,CASSMGQGVNSPLHF
TRBJ2-4,once,TRBV5-6,TRBD1,TGTGCCAGCAGCTCTCTTGGGACAGGGGGCAAGGACATTCAGTACTTC,CASSSLGTGGKDIQYF
TRBJ1-1,.,TRBV11-2,.,TGTGCCAGCAGCTTAGACCAGGGGTACACTGAAGCTTTCTTT,CASSLDQGYTEAFF
TRBJ2-3,once,TRBV7-9,.,TGTGCCAGCAGCCCCAGGAGGGCCGGAGATACGCAGTATTTT,CASSPRRAGDTQYF
TRBJ1-1,.,TRBV2,.,TGTGCCAGCTTTCTGACAGCTTTGGGCACTGAAGCTTTCTTT,CASFLTALGTEAFF
TRBJ2-4,.,TRBV5-5,.,TGTGCCAGCAGCTTGGAGGGTGGTCTAGCCAAAAACATTCAGTACTTC,CASSLEGGLAKNIQYF
TRBJ2-5,.,TRBV11-3,TRBD2,TGTGCCAGCAGCTTCGGGCGCGGGGGAGAAGAGACCCAGTACTTC,CASSFGRGGEETQYF
TRBJ2-3,.,TRBV29-1,TRBD2,TGCAGCGTTGAGCCCCTAGCGGGAGGCTCCCCCACAGATACGCAGTATTTT,CSVEPLAGGSPTDTQYF
TRBJ2-1,once,TRBV7-9,TRBD1,TGTGCCAGCAGCTCACCCACGGGACAGGACTACAATGAGCAGTTCTTC,CASSSPTGQDYNEQFF
TRBJ1-1,.,TRBV5-1,.,TGCGCCAGCAGCTTTTTGGGGCCGACTGAAGCTTTCTTT,CASSFLGPTEAFF
TRBJ2-4,.,TRBV4-2,TRBD1,TGTGCCAGCAGCCAAGGACCGGGACAGGCACCAAACATTCAGTACTTC,CASSQGPGQAPNIQYF
TRBJ1-5,.,TRBV28,.,TGTGCCAGCAGACCCAGCAATCAGCCCCAGCATTTT,CASRPSNQPQHF
TRBJ2-5,.,TRBV7-2,.,TGTGCCAGCAGCTTATATGGACGGAGTCAAGAGACCCAGTACTTC,CASSLYGRSQETQYF
TRBJ1-6,.,TRBV5-1,.,TGCGCCAGCAGCAAAGGACCGGGCACCTATAATTCACCCCTCCACTTT,CASSKGPGTYNSPLHF
TRBJ1-4,.,TRBV7-6,TRBD1,TGTGCCAGCAGCACAGGGGAGGCAGGGAGGGTTGAAAAACTGTTTTTT,CASSTGEAGRVEKLFF
TRBJ1-5,.,TRBV18,.,TGTGCCAGCTCAGAGAAAGGGGGCAATCAGCCCCAGCATTTT,CASSEKGGNQPQHF
TRBJ2-5,.,TRBV5-1,.,TGCGCCAGCAGCTTGGATAAGCCCCAAGAGACCCAGTACTTC,CASSLDKPQETQYF
TRBJ1-2,.,TRBV28,TRBD1,TGTGCCATTATACAGGGGAACTATGGCTACACCTTC,CAIIQGNYGYTF
TRBJ2-3,once,TRBV30,.,TGTGCCTGGACCGCTCGGGACTCCACTCGAGGCACAGATACGCAGTATTTT,CAWTARDSTRGTDTQYF
TRBJ2-4,.,TRBV4-3,TRBD1,TGCGCCAGCAGCCAAGATGGGACAGGGGGCTCCTCAATTTCCAAAAACATTCAGTACTTC,CASSQDGTGGSSISKNIQYF
TRBJ2-5,.,TRBV28,TRBD2,TGTGCCAGCAGTATTAGCGGGGGACGAGAGACCCAGTACTTC,CASSISGGRETQYF
TRBJ2-7,.,TRBV7-2,.,TGTGCCAGCAGCTTAGCGCGAGGAGGGAGAGGCTACGAGCAGTACTTC,CASSLARGGRGYEQYF
TRBJ2-3,.,TRBV6-5,.,TGTGCCAGCAGCCTACTGGGGGGTGCAGATACGCAGTATTTT,CASSLLGGADTQYF
TRBJ1-4,.,TRBV19,TRBD1,TGTGCCAGTAGTTTGAGACAGGGGGCGCTTGAAAAACTGTTTTTT,CASSLRQGALEKLFF
TRBJ1-6,.,TRBV30,.,TGTGCCTGGAGTGGGGAACAGGGAAATAATTCACCCCTCCACTTT,CAWSGEQGNNSPLHF
TRBJ2-3,.,TRBV2,TRBD1,TGTGCCAGCAGAGTGGCCACAGGGGGCACAGATACGCAGTATTTT,CASRVATGGTDTQYF
TRBJ1-2,.,TRBV19,.,TGTGCCAGTAGTACCTACCCAGGGTCTACTGGCTACACCTTC,CASSTYPGSTGYTF